This passage covers 8 T cell receptor beta chains from one sample sequenced in a study of blood T cells in healthy people across ages (dated by TCRdb to 2015 to 2017). Libraries were constructed by 5' RACE. Data came from an Illumina HiSeq 2500. A second about 6 to 11 cycle PCR used a sample-barcoded 5' primer and a J-beta primer mix. In TCRdb, the public reads were trimmed at Q25 with fastp and aligned with MiXCR, with productive beta chains retained. All rows with the same CDR3 protein become a single entry with the most common DNA and genes. Here the sample has about 800,000 distinct CDR3 sequences; about three fifths occur a single time. The ten largest clones represent approximately 20% of the sample. Sequencing was performed on blood. These receptors originate from a man under 40 in good health.

The chain recombines TRBV27 with TRBJ1-2, with 8 bases matching TRBD1. This CDR3 is 16 amino acids long. Trimming removed 5 bases from V and 3 bases from J; junction bases left unmatched: 11. Germline loops: CDR1 MNHEY, CDR2 SMNVEV (reference sequence). The CDR3 region is CASSTLMTGVDYGYTF. The CDR3 DNA is TGTGCCAGCAGTACTTTAATGACAGGGGTGGACTATGGCTACACCTTC.

This rearrangement joins TRBV20-1 to TRBJ2-7; 13 bases are a match to TRBD2. The CDR3 has 15 amino acids. Germline V gene sequence: CDR1 DFQATT, CDR2 SNEGSKA (reference sequence). V lost 3 bases, J lost 6 bases, and 8 bases stayed unmatched. The CDR3 region is CSASPRTSGSFEQYF. In DNA, the CDR3 is TGCAGTGCTAGTCCCCGGACTAGCGGGAGCTTCGAGCAGTACTTC.

This chain uses TRBV5-1 with TRBJ2-6, with D maybe TRBD1 (5 bases). CDR3 length: 19 residues. Looked up from germline, CDR1 is SGHRS and CDR2 is YFSETQ. V was trimmed by 1 base and J by 0 bases, leaving 17 bases between them. The CDR3 here is CASSLRARAALSGANVLTF. CDR3 coding DNA: TGCGCCAGCAGCTTGCGGGCCAGGGCGGCTCTCTCTGGGGCCAACGTCCTGACTTTC.

This clonotype was found a few times. The V call is TRBV7-2, the J call TRBJ2-5; D perhaps matches TRBD2 (5 bases). Per germline, CDR1 SGHTA and CDR2 FQGNSA. The CDR3 runs to 14 residues. V lost 3 bases, J lost 2 bases, and 10 bases lay in between. As DNA, the CDR3 is TGTGCCAGCAGCTTCAGAGCGGCACAAGAGACCCAGTACTTC. Its translation: CASSFRAAQETQYF.

The J gene is TRBJ2-5, the V gene TRBV18, with 7 bases aligning to TRBD1. V lost 11 bases to trimming and J lost 5 bases; unmatched junction nucleotides: 11. This CDR3 comprises 13 residues. Germline CDR1 reads KGHSH; CDR2 reads LQKENI. The chain's CDR3 is CAGATGVLETQYF. The CDR3 coding sequence is TGTGCCGGCGCAACAGGGGTTCTGGAGACCCAGTACTTC.

This clonotype was seen only a few times. J is TRBJ2-1 and V is TRBV7-2, with 9 positions matching TRBD1. Germline lookup yields CDR1 SGHTA and CDR2 FQGNSA. V lost 5 bases to trimming and J lost 8 bases; unmatched junction nucleotides: 7. The CDR3 length is 14 residues. This CDR3 is CASSRDRGSDEQFF. CDR3 coding DNA: TGTGCCAGCAGCCGAGACAGGGGGTCGGATGAGCAGTTCTTC.

This chain connects TRBV5-6 to TRBJ2-6; 8 bases match TRBD1. Trimming took 5 bases from V and 4 from J; bases not matched to a gene: 5. Germline loops: CDR1 SGHDT, CDR2 YYEEEE. The CDR3 totals 15 residues. The CDR3 region is CASSLTGEGANVLTF. In DNA, the CDR3 is TGTGCCAGCAGTTTGACAGGGGAAGGGGCCAACGTCCTGACTTTC.

Details on this clonotype: A read error may be the cause here, since a much bigger clone is one base away. The genes are TRBV20-1 and TRBJ2-7; 8 nucleotides line up with TRBD1. CDR1 is DFQATT, CDR2 SNEGSKA, per germline (reference sequence). V shed 0 bases, J shed 5 bases, and the junction held 15 bases outside the gene matches. The CDR3 is 17 residues long. The CDR3: CSARDLIVAPGGHEQYF. CDR3 bases: TGCAGTGCTAGAGATCTAATAGTTGCCCCAGGGGGCCACGAGCAGTACTTC.